The 2 T cell receptor beta chains listed next were all sequenced from one sample in a study of blood T cell repertoires in COVID-19. TCRdb keeps only in-frame clones here, not all; method: immunoSEQ multiplex PCR. The sample includes approximately 200,000 clones, around 85% of them seen just once. What was sequenced was PBMCs or T cells enriched from blood (not recorded which). The receptor source for this set is a man in his forties or fifties who had recovered from COVID-19.

This clone was found once. The V call is TRBV6-5, the J call TRBJ1-3; D unresolved. The V end lost 5 bases, the J end lost 4 bases, and 9 bases lay between the germline ends. The CDR3 runs to 13 residues. Germline CDR1 MNHEY, CDR2 SVGAGI. DNA for the CDR3: TGTGCCAGCAGTACCGGGGTGGGAAACACCATATATTTT. It specifies CASSTGVGNTIYF.

V is TRBV6-4 and J is TRBJ2-3, with 13 bases lining up with TRBD2. V dropped 2 bases and J dropped 2; count of bases not matched to a gene: 13. CDR1 and CDR2 (germline): MRHNA, SNTAGT. This CDR3 comprises 20 residues. The CDR3 here is CASSDAGRLAGGQITDTQYF. The CDR3 region has the DNA TGTGCCAGCAGTGACGCGGGGAGACTAGCGGGAGGACAGATCACAGATACGCAGTATTTT.